Sequencing of this T cell receptor beta chain was carried out in a study of blood T cell repertoires in COVID-19. Whole-study context: Both acute and convalescent COVID-19 samples were obtained from the United States, Italy and Spain. Sample material is recorded as cDNA or gDNA derived from T cells, B-cell-depleted T cells, or PBMCs.

In germline, CDR1 is SEHNR, CDR2 FQNEAQ (reference sequence). Trimming shortened V by 4 bases and J by 4 bases, and 11 bases separated the two germline ends. This CDR3 has 14 amino acids. As originally analysed: Reference gene primer amplification in the assay estimated nucleated cell counts. Method: immunoSEQ multiplex PCR; TCRdb's copy keeps in-frame clones and lacks some. For V, J and clone size, that table is used; D and trimming come from the DNA. The sample holds roughly 95,000 clones, 70% to 85% seen once. The sequence derives from a human donor in a cohort sampled during active COVID-19. Material: peripheral blood. The rearrangement joins TRBV7-9 to TRBJ1-3, with a tentative D call TRBD1 (6 bases). Here the CDR3 DNA reads TGTGCCAGCAGCTCTCGGGACATAGGAAACACCATATATTTT. Translated, it gives CASSSRDIGNTIYF.